These T cell receptor beta chains were read from a single sample in a study of cytomegalovirus exposure and HLA in healthy donors. The repertoire was sequenced with immunoSEQ multiplex PCR; TCRdb's copy has only in-frame clones and lacks some. The repertoire has 150,000 to 200,000 clones, approximately 77% of them found once; the top ten carry 7% to 8.5%. The specimen was PBMCs. These receptors originate from a male donor in good health and CMV-seropositive. The conserved cysteine and the conserved F or W are not part of the CDR3 here. The order of the fields is D gene, clone size, V gene, CDR3 protein. The D gene is left open where the match is weak. Only some rows state a clone size, as once, few, many or a class for expanded clones.

D: TRBD1
size: .
V: TRBV19
CDR3: ASSPFNRGSGNTIY

D: TRBD1
size: .
V: TRBV5-1
CDR3: ASSPGQVANTGELF

D: .
size: .
V: TRBV6-1
CDR3: ASSEDQGTTGELF

D: .
size: once
V: TRBV21-1
CDR3: ASSVGRGGESNYGYT

D: TRBD2
size: .
V: TRBV6-4
CDR3: ASSPIAGGPYNEQF

D: TRBD2
size: few
V: TRBV2
CDR3: ASSEGGSGTSNNEQF

D: .
size: .
V: TRBV5-1
CDR3: ASSPQGYNSPLH

D: .
size: .
V: TRBV5-1
CDR3: ASSLRGGGTDTQY

D: TRBD2
size: .
V: TRBV9
CDR3: ASSVTGLAGGGTGELF

D: TRBD2
size: .
V: TRBV4-2
CDR3: ASSQVGTSSTDTQY

D: TRBD1
size: .
V: TRBV6-1
CDR3: ASSPRQGRLLGYT

D: TRBD2
size: .
V: TRBV7-3
CDR3: ASSLQLAGGHEQF

D: TRBD1
size: .
V: TRBV2
CDR3: ASGGAGGTEKLF

D: TRBD2
size: .
V: TRBV6-6
CDR3: ASIPHASGVYEQY

D: .
size: few
V: TRBV6-6
CDR3: ASSSDSPLH

D: TRBD2
size: many
V: TRBV7-8
CDR3: ASSLAPSGGEGSYNEQF

D: TRBD2
size: .
V: TRBV6-5
CDR3: ASGTGGYNEQF

D: .
size: .
V: TRBV30
CDR3: AWSMRGDTEAF